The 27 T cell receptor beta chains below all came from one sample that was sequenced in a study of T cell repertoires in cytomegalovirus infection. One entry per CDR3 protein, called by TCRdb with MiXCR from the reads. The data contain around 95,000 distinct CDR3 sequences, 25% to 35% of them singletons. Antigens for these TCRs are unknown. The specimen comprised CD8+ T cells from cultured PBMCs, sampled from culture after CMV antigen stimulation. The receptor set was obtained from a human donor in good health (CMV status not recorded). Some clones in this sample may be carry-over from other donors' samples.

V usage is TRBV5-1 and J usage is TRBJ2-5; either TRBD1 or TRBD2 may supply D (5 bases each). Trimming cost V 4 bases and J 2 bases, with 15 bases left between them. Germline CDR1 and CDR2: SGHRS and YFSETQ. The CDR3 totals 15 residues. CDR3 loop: CASSARVGPQETQYF. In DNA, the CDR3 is TGCGCCAGCAGCGCGAGGGTGGGACCGCAAGAGACCCAGTACTTC.

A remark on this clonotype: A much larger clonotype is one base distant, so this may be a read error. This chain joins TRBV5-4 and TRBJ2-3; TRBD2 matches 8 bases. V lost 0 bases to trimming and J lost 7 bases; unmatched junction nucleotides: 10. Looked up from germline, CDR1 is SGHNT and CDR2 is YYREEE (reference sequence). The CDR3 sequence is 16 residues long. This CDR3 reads CASSLDGGGWAYTQYF. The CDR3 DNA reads TGTGCCAGCAGCTTGGATGGCGGGGGGTGGGCATATACGCAGTATTTT.

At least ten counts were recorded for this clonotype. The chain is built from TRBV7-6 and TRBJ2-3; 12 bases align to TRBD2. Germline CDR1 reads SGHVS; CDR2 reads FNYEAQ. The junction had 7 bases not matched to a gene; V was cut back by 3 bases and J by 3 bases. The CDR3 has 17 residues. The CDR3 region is CASSLLSTSGGTDTQYF. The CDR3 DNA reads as TGTGCCAGCAGCTTGCTATCGACTAGCGGGGGAACAGATACGCAGTATTTT.

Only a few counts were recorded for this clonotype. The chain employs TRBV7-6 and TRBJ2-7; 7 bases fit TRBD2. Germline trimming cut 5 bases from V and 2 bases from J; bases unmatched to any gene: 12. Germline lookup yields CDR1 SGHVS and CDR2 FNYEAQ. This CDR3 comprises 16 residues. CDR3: CASSPTSGDKTYEQYF. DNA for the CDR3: TGTGCCAGCAGCCCCACCAGCGGGGATAAGACCTACGAGCAGTACTTC.

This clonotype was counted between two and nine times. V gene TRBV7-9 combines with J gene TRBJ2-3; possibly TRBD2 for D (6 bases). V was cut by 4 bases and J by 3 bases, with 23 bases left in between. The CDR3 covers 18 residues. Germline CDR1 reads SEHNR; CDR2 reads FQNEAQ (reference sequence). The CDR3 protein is CASSSPPGTDGGTDTQYF. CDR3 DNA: TGTGCCAGCAGCTCCCCCCCTGGGACTGACGGAGGAACAGATACGCAGTATTTT.

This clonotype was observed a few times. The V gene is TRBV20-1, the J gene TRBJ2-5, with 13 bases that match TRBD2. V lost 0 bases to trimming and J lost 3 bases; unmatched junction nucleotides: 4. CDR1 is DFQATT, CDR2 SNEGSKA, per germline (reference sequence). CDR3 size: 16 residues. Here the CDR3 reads CSARDSGLAGEETQYF. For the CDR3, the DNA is TGCAGTGCTAGAGATTCCGGACTAGCGGGGGAAGAGACCCAGTACTTC.

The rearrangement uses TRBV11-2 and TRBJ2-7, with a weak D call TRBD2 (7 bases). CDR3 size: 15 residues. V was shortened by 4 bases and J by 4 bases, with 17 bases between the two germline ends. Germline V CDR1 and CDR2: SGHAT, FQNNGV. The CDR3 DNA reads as TGTGCCAGCAGCTCTTTCGGGGGGCTTGGTTACGAGCAGTACTTC. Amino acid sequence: CASSSFGGLGYEQYF.

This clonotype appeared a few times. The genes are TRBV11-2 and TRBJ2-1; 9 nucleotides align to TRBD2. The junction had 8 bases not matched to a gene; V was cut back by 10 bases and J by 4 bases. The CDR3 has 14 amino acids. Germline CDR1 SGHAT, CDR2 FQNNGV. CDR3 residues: CAIRLAGQYNEQFF. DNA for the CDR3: TGTGCCATCAGGCTAGCGGGACAATACAATGAGCAGTTCTTC.

CDR3 loop: CSANPWGDGGQPQHF. CDR3 bases: TGCAGTGCTAACCCCTGGGGGGACGGGGGACAGCCCCAGCATTTT. The chain links TRBV20-1 to TRBJ1-5; a possible D gene is TRBD1 (5 bases). The CDR3 runs to 15 residues. From germline, CDR1 is DFQATT and CDR2 SNEGSKA (reference sequence). V was shortened by 4 bases and J by 7 bases, with 20 bases between the two germline ends.

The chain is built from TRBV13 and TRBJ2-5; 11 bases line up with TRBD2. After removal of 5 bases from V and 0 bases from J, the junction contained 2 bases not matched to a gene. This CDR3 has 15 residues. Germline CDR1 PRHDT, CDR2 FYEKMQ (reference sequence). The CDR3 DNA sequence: TGTGCCAGCAGCAAGGGACTAGCGGACCAAGAGACCCAGTACTTC. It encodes CASSKGLADQETQYF.

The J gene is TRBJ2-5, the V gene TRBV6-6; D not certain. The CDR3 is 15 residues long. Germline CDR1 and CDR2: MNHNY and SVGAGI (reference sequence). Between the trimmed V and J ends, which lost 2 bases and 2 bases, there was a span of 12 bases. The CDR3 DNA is TGTGCCAGCAGTTACATAGACGGCCGGCAAGAGACCCAGTACTTC. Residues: CASSYIDGRQETQYF.

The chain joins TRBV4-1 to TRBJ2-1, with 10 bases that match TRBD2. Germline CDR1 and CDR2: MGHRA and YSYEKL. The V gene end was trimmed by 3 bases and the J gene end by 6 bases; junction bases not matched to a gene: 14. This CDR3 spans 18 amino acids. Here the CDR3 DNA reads TGCGCCAGCAGCCACCCGCCGTCGGGAGCGGGGGGGCCCAATGAGCAGTTCTTC. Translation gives CASSHPPSGAGGPNEQFF.

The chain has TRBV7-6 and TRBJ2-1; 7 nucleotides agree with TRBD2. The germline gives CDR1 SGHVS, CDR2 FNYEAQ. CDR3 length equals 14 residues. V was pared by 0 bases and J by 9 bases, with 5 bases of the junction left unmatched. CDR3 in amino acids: CASSLAIERGEQFF. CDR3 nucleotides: TGTGCCAGCAGCTTAGCGATCGAGCGGGGTGAGCAGTTCTTC.

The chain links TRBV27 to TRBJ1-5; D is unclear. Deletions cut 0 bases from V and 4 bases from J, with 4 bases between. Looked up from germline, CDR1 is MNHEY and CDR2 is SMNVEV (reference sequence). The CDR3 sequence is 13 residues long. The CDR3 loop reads CASSLSLNQPQHF. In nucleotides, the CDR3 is TGTGCCAGCAGTTTATCTCTAAATCAGCCCCAGCATTTT.

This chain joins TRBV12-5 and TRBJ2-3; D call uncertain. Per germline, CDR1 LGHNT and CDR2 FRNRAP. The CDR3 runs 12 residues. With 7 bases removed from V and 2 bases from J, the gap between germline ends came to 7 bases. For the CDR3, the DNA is TGTGCTAGTGCCCTCCTCACAGATACGCAGTATTTT. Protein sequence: CASALLTDTQYF.

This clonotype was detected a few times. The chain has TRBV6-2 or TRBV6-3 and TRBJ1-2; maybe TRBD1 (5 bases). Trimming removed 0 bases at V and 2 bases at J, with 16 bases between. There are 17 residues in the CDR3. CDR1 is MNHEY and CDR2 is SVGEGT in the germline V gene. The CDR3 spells CASSYSIREGINYGYTF. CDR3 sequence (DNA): TGTGCCAGCAGTTACTCGATCAGGGAGGGCATCAACTATGGCTACACCTTC.

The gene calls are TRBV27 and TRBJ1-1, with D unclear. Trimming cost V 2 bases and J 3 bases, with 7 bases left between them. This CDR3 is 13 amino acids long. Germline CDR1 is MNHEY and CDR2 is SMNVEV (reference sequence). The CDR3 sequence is CASSLELHTEAFF. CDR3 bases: TGTGCCAGCAGTTTAGAGCTACACACTGAAGCTTTCTTT.

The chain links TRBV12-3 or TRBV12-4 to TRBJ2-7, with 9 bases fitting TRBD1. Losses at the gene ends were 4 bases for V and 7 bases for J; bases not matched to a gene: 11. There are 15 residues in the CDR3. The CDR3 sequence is CASSSPGTGRFEQYF. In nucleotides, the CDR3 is TGTGCCAGCAGTTCCCCCGGGACAGGGCGATTTGAGCAGTACTTC.

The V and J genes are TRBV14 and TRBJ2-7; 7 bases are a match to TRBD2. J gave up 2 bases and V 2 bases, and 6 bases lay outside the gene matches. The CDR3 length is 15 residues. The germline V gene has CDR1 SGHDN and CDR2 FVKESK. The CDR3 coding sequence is TGTGCCAGCAGCCAATGGGAGGGGCTACCCTACGAGCAGTACTTC. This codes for CASSQWEGLPYEQYF.

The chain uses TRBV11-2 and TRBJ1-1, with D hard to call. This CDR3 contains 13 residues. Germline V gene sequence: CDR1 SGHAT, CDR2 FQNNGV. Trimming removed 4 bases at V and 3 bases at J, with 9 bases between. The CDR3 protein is CASSSGTYTEAFF. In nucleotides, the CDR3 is TGTGCCAGCAGCTCCGGCACCTACACTGAAGCTTTCTTT.

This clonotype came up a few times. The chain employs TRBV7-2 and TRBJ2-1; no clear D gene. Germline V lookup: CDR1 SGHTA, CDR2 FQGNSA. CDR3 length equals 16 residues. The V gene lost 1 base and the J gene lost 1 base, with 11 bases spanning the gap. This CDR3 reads CASSLGTVFSYNEQFF. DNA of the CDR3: TGTGCCAGCAGCTTAGGGACGGTGTTTTCCTACAATGAGCAGTTCTTC.

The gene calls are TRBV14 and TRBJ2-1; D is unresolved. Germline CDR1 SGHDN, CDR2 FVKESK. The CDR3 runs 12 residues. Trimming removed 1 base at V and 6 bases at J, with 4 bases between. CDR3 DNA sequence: TGTGCCAGCAGCCAAGTAGGCAATGAGCAGTTCTTC. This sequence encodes CASSQVGNEQFF. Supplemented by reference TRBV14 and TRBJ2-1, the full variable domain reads EAGVTQFPSHSVIEKGQTVTLRCDPISGHDNLYWYRRVMGKEIKFLLHFVKESKQDESGMPNNRFLAERTGGTYSTLKVQPAELEDSGVYFCASSQVGNEQFFGPGTRLTVL.

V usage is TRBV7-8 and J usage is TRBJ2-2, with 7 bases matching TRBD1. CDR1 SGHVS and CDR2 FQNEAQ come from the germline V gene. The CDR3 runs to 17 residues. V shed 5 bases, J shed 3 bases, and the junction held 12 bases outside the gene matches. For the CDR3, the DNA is TGTGCCAGCAGCCGCCCCTCGAAGGGGGCAGACACCGGGGAGCTGTTTTTT. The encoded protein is CASSRPSKGADTGELFF. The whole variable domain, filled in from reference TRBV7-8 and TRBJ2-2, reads GAGVSQSPRYKVAKRGQDVALRCDPISGHVSLFWYQQALGQGPEFLTYFQNEAQLDKSGLPSDRFFAERPEGSVSTLKIQRTQQEDSAVYLCASSRPSKGADTGELFFGEGSRLTVL.

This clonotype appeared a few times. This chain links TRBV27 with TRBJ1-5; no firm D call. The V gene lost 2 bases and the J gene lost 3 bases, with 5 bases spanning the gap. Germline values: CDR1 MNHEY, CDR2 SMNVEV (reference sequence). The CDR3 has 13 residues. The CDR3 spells CASSLGPNQPQHF. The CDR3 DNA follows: TGTGCCAGCAGTTTAGGCCCCAATCAGCCCCAGCATTTT.

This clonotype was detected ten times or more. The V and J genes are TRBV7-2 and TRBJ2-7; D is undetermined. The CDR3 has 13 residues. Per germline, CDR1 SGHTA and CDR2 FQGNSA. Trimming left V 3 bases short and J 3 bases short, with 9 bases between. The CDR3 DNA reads TGTGCCAGCAGCTTGGATCCAAACTACGAGCAGTACTTC. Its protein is CASSLDPNYEQYF.

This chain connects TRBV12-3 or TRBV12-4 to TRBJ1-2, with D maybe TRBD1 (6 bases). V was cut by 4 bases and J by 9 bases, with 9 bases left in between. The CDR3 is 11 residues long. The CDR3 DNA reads TGTGCCAGCAGTTCGACAGGCCGCTACACCTTC. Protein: CASSSTGRYTF.

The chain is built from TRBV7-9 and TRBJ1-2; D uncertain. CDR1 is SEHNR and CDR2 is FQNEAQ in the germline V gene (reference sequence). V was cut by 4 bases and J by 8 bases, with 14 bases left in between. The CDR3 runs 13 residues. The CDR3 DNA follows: TGTGCCAGCAGCTGGGCCACGGTGGAAGGCTACACCTTC. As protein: CASSWATVEGYTF. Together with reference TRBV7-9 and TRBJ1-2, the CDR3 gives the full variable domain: DTGVSQNPRHKITKRGQNVTFRCDPISEHNRLYWYRQTLGQGPEFLTYFQNEAQLEKSRLLSDRFSAERPKGSFSTLEIQRTEQGDSAMYLCASSWATVEGYTFGSGTRLTVV.